This T cell receptor (beta chain) was found in a study of blood T cells in healthy people across ages. Germline lookup yields CDR1 SQVTM and CDR2 ANQGSEA. The CDR3 spans 14 residues. V trimming: 7 bases; J trimming: 11 bases; junction bases outside the gene matches: 15. It was with a sample-barcoded 5' primer and a J-beta primer mix that a second PCR of roughly 7 to 12 cycles was run. TCRdb recomputed calls from the 5' RACE reads with MiXCR, one row per CDR3 protein. The sample shows 850,000 to 1,000,000 distinct CDR3 sequences, roughly 50% of them seen only once. Total RNA, at least 5.5 micrograms per sample, came from PBMCs. This clonotype was recorded only once.

The sequence was collected from a woman aged 55-70 years in good health. The sequenced sample was blood. V usage is TRBV29-1 and J usage is TRBJ2-5; 11 bases fit TRBD1. DNA for the CDR3: TGCAGCGCTCGGACAGGGGGCGTCTACAATGAGCAGTACTTC. The encoded protein is CSARTGGVYNEQYF.